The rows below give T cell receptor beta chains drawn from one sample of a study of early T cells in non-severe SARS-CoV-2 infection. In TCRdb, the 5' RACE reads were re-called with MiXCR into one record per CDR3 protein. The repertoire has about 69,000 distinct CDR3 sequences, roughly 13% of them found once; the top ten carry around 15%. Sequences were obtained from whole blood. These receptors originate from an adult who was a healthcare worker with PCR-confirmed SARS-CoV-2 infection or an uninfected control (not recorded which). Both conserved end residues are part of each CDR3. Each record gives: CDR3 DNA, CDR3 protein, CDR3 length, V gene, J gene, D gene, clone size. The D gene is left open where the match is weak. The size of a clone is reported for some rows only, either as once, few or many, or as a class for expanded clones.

TGCAGCGTTGGGCCTGAGGATGGCTACACCTTC	CSVGPEDGYTF	11	TRBV29-1	TRBJ1-2	-	few
TGTGCCTGGAGTTCGGGGGTCGATTTGGAGACCCAGTACTTC	CAWSSGVDLETQYF	14	TRBV30	TRBJ2-5	-	-
TGTGCCAGCAGTTACCCTGCTTACGAGCAGTACTTC	CASSYPAYEQYF	12	TRBV6-2/TRBV6-3	TRBJ2-7	-	-
TGTGCCAGCAGCTTTAGAACAACAAGCTCCTACAATGAGCAGTTCTTC	CASSFRTTSSYNEQFF	16	TRBV3-1	TRBJ2-1	-	few
TGTGCCAGCACCGCCACGGGATACGAGCAGTACTTC	CASTATGYEQYF	12	TRBV25-1	TRBJ2-7	-	few
TGTGCCAGCAGCTTACAGACAAGACAGGACAGGGTCTCGGATCGCACCTTC	CASSLQTRQDRVSDRTF	17	TRBV7-3	TRBJ1-2	TRBD1	many
TGCGCCAGCAGCCACGCTGGTAAGGCAGACACTGAAGCTTTCTTT	CASSHAGKADTEAFF	15	TRBV4-1	TRBJ1-1	-	-
TGTGCCACCTCCGGGACCGGCTATGGCTACACCTTC	CATSGTGYGYTF	12	TRBV25-1	TRBJ1-2	-	few
TGCAGTGCTAGATTGGCAGGGGAGCGAGAGCAGTTCTTC	CSARLAGEREQFF	13	TRBV20-1	TRBJ2-1	-	few
TGTGCCAGCGGCCTGACCGGGGTCACAGGTGGCTACACCTTC	CASGLTGVTGGYTF	14	TRBV28	TRBJ1-2	-	few
TGCAGTGCTAGAGGGACTAGCGACAATGAGCAGTTCTTC	CSARGTSDNEQFF	13	TRBV20-1	TRBJ2-1	TRBD2	-
TGCGCCAGCAGCCTGACTGGCGGCACTGAAGCTTTCTTT	CASSLTGGTEAFF	13	TRBV4-1	TRBJ1-1	-	many
TGTGCCAGCTCCGCGGTGTTTGGCTACACCTTC	CASSAVFGYTF	11	TRBV9	TRBJ1-2	-	once
TGTGCCAGCAGTTTATTAAGCATCCTCCCAGGGGGCAATCAGCCCCAGCATTTT	CASSLLSILPGGNQPQHF	18	TRBV28	TRBJ1-5	-	-
TGCAGTGCTAGAGGAATGTGGGTTGGGGTGGATAATGAGCAGTTCTTC	CSARGMWVGVDNEQFF	16	TRBV20-1	TRBJ2-1	-	few
TGTGCCAGCAGCTTACTAGCGGGGGGGCCTCAAGATACGCAGTATTTT	CASSLLAGGPQDTQYF	16	TRBV7-9	TRBJ2-3	TRBD2	many
TGTGCCAGCAGTGCACTGACCGCTGAGGGAAACATTCAGTACTTC	CASSALTAEGNIQYF	15	TRBV2	TRBJ2-4	-	few
TGCAGTGCTAAACTACCGTTATACAATGAGCAGTTCTTC	CSAKLPLYNEQFF	13	TRBV20-1	TRBJ2-1	-	many
TGCAGTGCCGACGTACAGGGACACCCCGATGAGCAGTTCTTC	CSADVQGHPDEQFF	14	TRBV20-1	TRBJ2-1	-	-
TGTGCCAGCAGGGGTTCTAGGTACGAGCAGTACTTC	CASRGSRYEQYF	12	TRBV12-3/TRBV12-4	TRBJ2-7	-	many